The 23 T cell receptor beta chains below come from one sample, sequenced in a study of CD4 and CD8 cells across lung adenocarcinoma regions. Via MiXCR, TCRdb re-called the PCR reads, giving one row per CDR3 protein. This table has tens of thousands of distinct CDR3 sequences, approximately 51% appearing once. The source material was CD8+ T cells from the center of a lung tumor. Receptors were obtained from a male donor with lung adenocarcinoma. The CD4 and CD8 labels of this study may be unreliable.

The V and J genes are TRBV6-1 and TRBJ2-2; 8 nucleotides align to TRBD1. Per the germline V gene, CDR1 is MNHNS and CDR2 is SASEGT. The V and J ends lost 7 bases and 6 bases, in that order; junction bases with no gene match: 7. This CDR3 spans 14 amino acids. The CDR3 DNA follows: TGTGCCAGCAAAGGACAGGGTGGGCCCGGGGAGCTGTTTTTT. This sequence encodes CASKGQGGPGELFF.

As to this clonotype: The junction and the germline gene differ at one end; a read error may be behind it. J is TRBJ2-5 and V is TRBV10-1; 7 bases align to TRBD2. The CDR3 loop spans 17 amino acids. Germline loops: CDR1 WNHNN, CDR2 SYGVQD (reference sequence). As DNA, the CDR3 is TGCGCCAGCAGTGGGAGGCCGGGAGGCGGAGACCAAGAGACGCAGTACTTC. It is translated as CASSGRPGGGDQETQYF.

This clonotype is classed as medium-sized. This chain connects TRBV10-2 to TRBJ2-1; 7 nucleotides agree with TRBD1. Per the germline V gene, CDR1 is WSHSY and CDR2 is SAAADI. The CDR3 has 14 amino acids. Unmatched junction bases numbered 7, after V lost 9 bases and J lost 2 bases. CDR3 sequence: CASTRDSTYNEQFF. CDR3 bases: TGCGCCAGTACCCGGGACAGCACCTACAATGAGCAGTTCTTC.

V is TRBV9 and J is TRBJ2-5; D might be TRBD2 (5 bases). The assigned J gene may be wrong: the sequence end matches TRBJ2-1 better. The CDR3 consists of 14 residues. The germline V gene has CDR1 SGDLS and CDR2 YYNGEE. CDR3 amino acids: CASSVGSGRNEQFF. The CDR3 DNA sequence: TGTGCCAGCAGCGTAGGGAGCGGAAGGAATGAGCAGTTCTTC.

The chain recombines TRBV27 with TRBJ2-5, with D possibly matching TRBD1 (6 bases). The V gene's germline CDR1 is MNHEY and CDR2 SMNVEV (reference sequence). The length of the CDR3 is 15 residues. V shed 5 bases and J shed 11 bases, with 24 bases lying between them. CDR3 nucleotide sequence: TGTGCCAGCAGTCCGCCGGGACAAGGGAGTGGGGAGCAGTACTTC. This sequence encodes CASSPPGQGSGEQYF.

This clonotype was recorded a few times. V and J are TRBV27 and TRBJ1-2; D not resolved. The V and J ends lost 3 bases and 0 bases respectively, with 11 bases between them. The CDR3 spans 15 residues. Germline CDR1 MNHEY, CDR2 SMNVEV (reference sequence). CDR3 DNA: TGTGCCAGCAGTTTCGGAGGCAGGTCTAACTATGGCTACACCTTC. It specifies CASSFGGRSNYGYTF.

This clonotype was seen more than once but under ten times. Because it lacks the conserved phenylalanine or tryptophan at the end, this CDR3 is likely a read error. V usage is TRBV5-4 and J usage is TRBJ2-1; 8 nucleotides match TRBD2. This CDR3 contains 16 residues. Unmatched junction bases numbered 11, after V lost 1 base and J lost 8 bases. Per the germline V gene, CDR1 is SGHNT and CDR2 is YYREEE (reference sequence). The CDR3 DNA reads TGTGCCAGCAGCTTGAGAGAGTTAGCGGGGAGAGATGAGCAGTTCTTA. Protein sequence: CASSLRELAGRDEQFL.

This clonotype was observed a handful of times. The rearrangement uses TRBV11-3 and TRBJ2-2, with D hard to call. The CDR3 sequence is 13 residues long. The germline CDR1 and CDR2 sequences are SGHNT and YENEEA. V dropped 0 bases and J dropped 4 bases, with 3 bases sitting between them. The CDR3 DNA follows: TGTGCCAGCAGCTTAGAGTCCACCGGGGAGCTGTTTTTT. Protein sequence: CASSLESTGELFF.

By proportion, this clonotype is medium-sized. This rearrangement joins TRBV6-5 to TRBJ2-1; the D call may be TRBD1 or TRBD2 (5 bases each). The V gene's germline CDR1 is MNHEY and CDR2 SVGAGI. The CDR3 covers 13 residues. Trimming removed 6 bases at V and 4 bases at J, with 10 bases between. DNA of the CDR3: TGTGCCAGCAGGTTCGGGGCGTACAATGAGCAGTTCTTC. Translation gives CASRFGAYNEQFF.

The table lists this clonotype with a few counts. This chain connects TRBV9 to TRBJ2-1, with 7 bases matching TRBD2. The J call is in doubt because the DNA end fits TRBJ2-7 better. Germline V gene lookup returns CDR1 SGDLS and CDR2 YYNGEE. The CDR3 loop spans 14 amino acids. The CDR3 here is CASSAGGVSYEQYF. Here the CDR3 DNA reads TGTGCCAGCAGCGCGGGGGGAGTATCCTACGAGCAGTACTTC.

On this clonotype itself: One junction end does not reproduce the germline sequence, and a read error may be involved. The CDR3 region has the DNA TGTGCCGGCAGGGACGTCTGGGATACGCAGTATTTC. It yields the protein CAGRDVWDTQYF. The chain links TRBV6-1 to TRBJ2-3; the D gene could be TRBD1 or TRBD2 (5 bases each). Germline values: CDR1 MNHNS, CDR2 SASEGT. The CDR3 length is 12 residues.

This clonotype was detected many times. It may be a read error: a sequence one base away is much more abundant. This rearrangement joins TRBV10-1 to TRBJ2-1; D is unclear. Looked up from germline, CDR1 is WNHNN and CDR2 is SYGVQD (reference sequence). The V end lost 7 bases, the J end lost 13 bases, and 23 bases lay between the germline ends. The CDR3 has 14 residues. CDR3 sequence (DNA): TGCGCCAGCATACCCCTTTTTAGGGAAGAGACCCAGTTCTTC. Protein product: CASIPLFREETQFF.

This clonotype was observed many times. The CDR3 sequence is CASSDRGRNSPLHF. The CDR3, as DNA: TGTGCCAGCAGTGACAGGGGCCGGAATTCACCCCTCCACTTT. The chain is built from TRBV6-1 and TRBJ1-6; maybe TRBD1 (6 bases). This CDR3 is built from 14 residues. Germline assignment: CDR1 MNHNS and CDR2 SASEGT. V dropped 3 bases and J dropped 7 bases, with 10 bases sitting between them.

By proportion, this clonotype is large. This chain joins TRBV6-5 and TRBJ2-2; the D is unclear. The V and J ends lost 6 bases and 5 bases respectively, with 16 bases between them. The CDR3 runs 15 residues. CDR1 is MNHEY and CDR2 is SVGAGI in the germline V gene. The CDR3 sequence: CASSGRPDGTGELFF. CDR3 nucleotide sequence: TGTGCCAGCAGCGGACGGCCGGATGGGACCGGGGAGCTGTTTTTT.

The sample holds many counts of this clonotype. This chain links TRBV12-3 or TRBV12-4 with TRBJ1-6; TRBD1 aligns across 8 bases. The CDR3 length is 14 residues. J gave up 6 bases and V 5 bases, and 3 bases lay outside the gene matches. The CDR3: CASSNRGSNSPLHF. DNA of the CDR3: TGTGCCAGCAGTAACAGGGGGTCTAATTCACCCCTCCACTTT.

The V and J genes are TRBV27 and TRBJ2-5; no firm D call. V shed 0 bases and J shed 6 bases, with 11 bases lying between them. CDR1 and CDR2 from the germline V gene are MNHEY and SMNVEV (reference sequence). This CDR3 has 14 amino acids. The CDR3 coding sequence is TGTGCCAGCAGTTTATCTAGCTCGGTGAAGACCCAGTACTTC. Translating gives CASSLSSSVKTQYF.

By sample share, this clonotype is medium-sized. This chain connects TRBV27 to TRBJ2-5; D may be TRBD1 (6 bases). Trimming stripped 2 bases from V and 5 bases from J, with 15 bases between. Germline CDR1 and CDR2: MNHEY and SMNVEV (reference sequence). The CDR3 loop spans 15 amino acids. The DNA for the CDR3 is TGTGCCAGCAGTTTAGACAGGAGCCACGGGGAGACCCAGTACTTC. Translated: CASSLDRSHGETQYF.

The genes are TRBV5-1 and TRBJ2-3; 11 nucleotides match TRBD2. Germline V CDR1 and CDR2: SGHRS, YFSETQ. The trim removed 0 bases at V and 0 bases at J, leaving 6 bases unmatched. This CDR3 has 18 amino acids. This CDR3 reads CASSLELAGALSTDTQYF. The CDR3 bases are TGCGCCAGCAGCTTGGAACTAGCGGGAGCGCTCAGCACAGATACGCAGTATTTT.

This sequence joins TRBV6-1 and TRBJ2-1; D gene uncertain. The DNA end is a closer match to TRBJ2-7, so the J assignment may be wrong. The CDR3 totals 13 residues. CDR1 and CDR2 from the germline V gene are MNHNS and SASEGT. This CDR3 is CASKAGLYDEQYF. DNA for the CDR3: TGTGCCAGCAAGGCCGGGCTATACGATGAGCAGTACTTC.

The chain is built from TRBV3-1 and TRBJ2-1; 8 nucleotides match TRBD2. V gave up 0 bases and J gave up 13 bases; unmatched junction bases: 8. Germline assignment: CDR1 LGHDT and CDR2 YNNKEL (reference sequence). The CDR3 runs 14 residues. The DNA of the CDR3 is TGTGCCAGCAGCCAAGATTACCAGCGGGAGACCCAGTTCTTC. Its translation is CASSQDYQRETQFF.

In its sample, this clonotype ranks as medium-sized. The chain links TRBV6-5 to TRBJ2-6; maybe TRBD1 (5 bases). The CDR3 spans 16 residues. The germline V gene encodes CDR1 MNHEY and CDR2 SVGAGI. Deletions cut 0 bases from V and 0 bases from J, with 6 bases between. CDR3: CASSYSGDSGANVLTF. CDR3 coding DNA: TGTGCCAGCAGTTACTCAGGGGACTCTGGGGCCAACGTCCTGACTTTC.

This clonotype has ten or more counts. V usage is TRBV4-2 and J usage is TRBJ2-1; TRBD2 aligns across 10 bases. This CDR3 is built from 16 residues. With V trimmed by 1 base and J by 8 bases, 8 bases remained unmatched. Germline loops: CDR1 LGHNA, CDR2 YNFKEQ. As DNA, the CDR3 is TGTGCCAGCAGCCAAGCGTCCGCTAGCGGGAGTTATGAGCAGTTCTTC. It codes for CASSQASASGSYEQFF.

The rearrangement joins TRBV6-1 to TRBJ2-5; tentatively, D is TRBD2 (5 bases). The DNA end favors TRBJ2-4, so the J call may be wrong. This CDR3 is 14 amino acids long. From germline, CDR1 is MNHNS and CDR2 SASEGT. The CDR3 nucleotides read TGTGCGAGGAGAGGGAGCCGTGCCCAAGACATTCAGTACTTC. This codes for CARRGSRAQDIQYF.